A single sample is the source of the 17 T cell receptor beta chains below, sequenced in a study of breast tumors, draining lymph nodes, adjacent tissues. One entry per CDR3 protein results from TCRdb running MiXCR on the multiplex PCR reads. The data hold approximately 37,000 distinct CDR3 sequences, with approximately 37% observed a single time. Sequencing input: breast tumor tissue. The receptors here all came from a female donor with breast cancer. Some clones in this sample may be carry-over from other donors' samples.

This clonotype was picked up many times. V and J are TRBV20-1 and TRBJ2-4; TRBD1 matches at 7 bases. V dropped 5 bases and J dropped 2; count of bases not matched to a gene: 12. There are 16 residues in the CDR3. The germline V gene encodes CDR1 DFQATT and CDR2 SNEGSKA (reference sequence). As DNA, the CDR3 is TGCAGTGCTCACCGAGGGGGCGTCGGTACCAAAAACATTCAGTACTTC. Its protein product is CSAHRGGVGTKNIQYF.

In this sample, this clonotype turned up many times. The chain joins TRBV11-2 to TRBJ2-7; D may match TRBD1 or TRBD2 (5 bases each). Germline V gene lookup returns CDR1 SGHAT and CDR2 FQNNGV. The CDR3 spans 13 residues. The V gene lost 1 base and the J gene lost 9 bases, with 13 bases spanning the gap. The chain's CDR3 is CASSLVRESAQYF. Written as DNA, the CDR3 is TGTGCCAGCAGCTTAGTCAGGGAGTCAGCGCAGTACTTC.

Regarding this clonotype: This could be a read error, since a much larger clone is one nucleotide away. The J gene is TRBJ2-7, the V gene TRBV19, with 9 nucleotides matching TRBD1. In germline, CDR1 is LNHDA, CDR2 SQIVND (reference sequence). V gave up 4 bases and J gave up 2 bases; unmatched junction bases: 6. The CDR3 contains 15 residues. The CDR3 is CASSTGGQGPYEQYF. The CDR3 bases are TGTGCCAGTAGTACTGGGGGACAGGGCCCCTACGAGCAGTACTTC.

This clonotype was seen repeatedly, ten times or more. The rearrangement uses TRBV6-5 and TRBJ2-7; 10 bases fit TRBD2. Germline V gives CDR1 MNHEY, CDR2 SVGAGI. The CDR3 runs 14 residues. V was pared by 5 bases and J by 2 bases, with 3 bases of the junction left unmatched. CDR3 protein: CASSQAGGPYEQYF. The CDR3 region has the DNA TGTGCCAGCAGTCAAGCGGGAGGGCCCTACGAGCAGTACTTC.

The rearrangement uses TRBV12-3 or TRBV12-4 and TRBJ2-5; 13 bases agree with TRBD2. V was pared by 2 bases and J by 4 bases, with 16 bases of the junction left unmatched. The CDR3 covers 20 residues. For the CDR3, the DNA is TGTGCCAGCAGTTTAACAGGGGAAGGGACTAGCGGGAACTGGGGAGAGACCCAGTACTTC. Its translation is CASSLTGEGTSGNWGETQYF.

This chain joins TRBV7-9 and TRBJ2-1, with D perhaps matching TRBD1 or TRBD2 (6 bases each). This CDR3 has 15 residues. Germline CDR1 and CDR2: SEHNR and FQNEAQ (reference sequence). The germline V and J ends were trimmed by 2 bases and 5 bases, with 13 bases remaining between them. As DNA, the CDR3 is TGTGCCAGCAGCTTATGGGGGGCGCAGAACAATGAGCAGTTCTTC. It specifies CASSLWGAQNNEQFF.

On this clonotype: A much larger clonotype is one base distant, so this may be a read error. The chain joins TRBV7-9 to TRBJ2-3; D not certain. Germline V gene lookup returns CDR1 SEHNR and CDR2 FQNEAQ (reference sequence). This CDR3 contains 13 residues. The germline V and J ends were trimmed by 8 bases and 5 bases, with 14 bases remaining between them. CDR3 residues: CASAPRAGDTQYF. The CDR3 nucleotides read TGTGCCAGCGCCCCTAGGGCCGGAGATACGCAGTATTTT.

This clonotype was recorded at least ten times. The CDR3 nucleotides read TGTGCCAGTAGTAATATGAGCACAGATACGCAGTATTTT. Translated: CASSNMSTDTQYF. This chain links TRBV19 with TRBJ2-3; D remains ambiguous. CDR1 LNHDA and CDR2 SQIVND come from the germline V gene (reference sequence). Trimming left V 4 bases short and J 0 bases short, with 5 bases between. This CDR3 region has 13 residues.

This clonotype was counted at least ten times. The rearrangement uses TRBV7-8 and TRBJ2-2, with a possible D match to TRBD1 (6 bases). The germline V gene has CDR1 SGHVS and CDR2 FQNEAQ. This CDR3 is built from 15 residues. The V and J ends lost 5 bases and 1 base respectively, with 11 bases between them. The CDR3 nucleotides read TGTGCCAGCAGCCCGAGGACAGAGAACACCGGGGAGCTGTTTTTT. It codes for CASSPRTENTGELFF. Drawing the rest from reference TRBV7-8 and TRBJ2-2, the complete variable domain is GAGVSQSPRYKVAKRGQDVALRCDPISGHVSLFWYQQALGQGPEFLTYFQNEAQLDKSGLPSDRFFAERPEGSVSTLKIQRTQQEDSAVYLCASSPRTENTGELFFGEGSRLTVL.

V usage is TRBV19 and J usage is TRBJ2-4, with TRBD2 as a possible D gene (7 bases). The CDR3 runs to 14 residues. Germline CDR1 and CDR2: LNHDA and SQIVND (reference sequence). V lost 4 bases and J lost 8, with 15 bases in between. For the CDR3, the DNA is TGTGCCAGTAGTACCCGTGGGAGGGGGGACATTCAGTACTTC. This translates into CASSTRGRGDIQYF.

This clonotype was observed at least ten times. The CDR3, as DNA: TGTGCCAGCACCTTGGTGGGGTCTAATGAAAAACTGTTTTTT. Protein product: CASTLVGSNEKLFF. J is TRBJ1-4 and V is TRBV7-9; D is undetermined. V was clipped by 7 bases and J by 3 bases, with 12 bases between them. CDR1 and CDR2 from the germline V gene are SEHNR and FQNEAQ (reference sequence). The CDR3 is 14 residues long.

This chain connects TRBV19 to TRBJ2-3; 12 bases match TRBD2. The V gene's germline CDR1 is LNHDA and CDR2 SQIVND (reference sequence). There are 17 residues in the CDR3. J was trimmed by 4 bases and V by 4 bases; bases with no gene match: 9. CDR3 coding DNA: TGTGCCAGTAGTACTGAGACTAGCGGGAGTGGTGCAGATACGCAGTATTTT. Protein: CASSTETSGSGADTQYF.

V usage is TRBV2 and J usage is TRBJ2-1, with 7 bases identical to TRBD2. J gave up 9 bases and V 1 base, and 6 bases lay outside the gene matches. The CDR3 has 14 residues. Germline V CDR1 and CDR2: SNHLY, FYNNEI. The CDR3 nucleotides are TGTGCCAGCAGTGAAGTACCGGGGGGATGTGAGCAGTTCTTC. It encodes CASSEVPGGCEQFF.

This clonotype was picked up a small number of times. The rearrangement links TRBV4-1 to TRBJ2-4; D unresolved. Germline CDR1 MGHRA, CDR2 YSYEKL. V was trimmed by 0 bases and J by 0 bases, leaving 9 bases between them. CDR3 length: 16 residues. The CDR3 DNA is TGCGCCAGCAGCCAAGATGCGGTTATAGCCAAAAACATTCAGTACTTC. Amino acid sequence: CASSQDAVIAKNIQYF.

This clonotype appeared many times. The chain is built from TRBV3-1 and TRBJ2-7, with D perhaps assigned TRBD1 or TRBD2 (5 bases each). V was cut by 4 bases and J by 6 bases, with 19 bases left in between. Germline values: CDR1 LGHDT, CDR2 YNNKEL (reference sequence). The CDR3 covers 15 residues. The DNA of the CDR3 is TGTGCCAGCAGCCGGTATCTGGGACCTGCGGTCGAGCAGTACTTC. Translating gives CASSRYLGPAVEQYF.

V gene TRBV6-6 combines with J gene TRBJ2-2; D is perhaps TRBD1 or TRBD2 (5 bases each). Between the trimmed V and J ends, which lost 7 bases and 4 bases, there was a span of 13 bases. Per germline, CDR1 MNHNY and CDR2 SVGAGI (reference sequence). The CDR3 sequence is 14 residues long. CDR3 sequence (DNA): TGTGCCAGCACAACCCGGGACGTCACCGGGGAGCTGTTTTTT. Translation: CASTTRDVTGELFF.

This clonotype was seen ten or more times. The CDR3 DNA reads as TGTGCCAGCAGTTTTTGGGACAGGGGCTACGAGCAGTACTTC. It specifies CASSFWDRGYEQYF. V usage is TRBV28 and J usage is TRBJ2-7, with TRBD1 identical over 10 bases. The germline V gene has CDR1 MDHEN and CDR2 SYDVKM. With 3 bases clipped from V and 3 bases from J, the junction kept 2 bases outside the gene matches. The CDR3 extends over 14 amino acids. Together with reference TRBV28 and TRBJ2-7, the CDR3 gives the full variable domain: DVKVTQSSRYLVKRTGEKVFLECVQDMDHENMFWYRQDPGLGLRLIYFSYDVKMKEKGDIPEGYSVSREKKERFSLILESASTNQTSMYLCASSFWDRGYEQYFGPGTRLTVT.